This is a list of T cell receptor beta chains from one sample in a study of human T cells and chemical hapten exposure. TCRdb analysed the RACE reads with MiXCR anew, one entry per CDR3 protein. This table holds about 120,000 distinct CDR3 sequences, around 15% found once. Sequenced material: whole blood, taken in connection with sensitization to the hapten diphenylcyclopropenone (DPC). The receptors come from a man aged 18-30 years with alopecia areata. Some clones in this sample may be carry-over from other donors' samples. Both conserved end residues are part of each CDR3. A D gene is named only where the DNA matches it firmly. Where a row states a size, it is once, few, many or the class of an expanded clone; other rows omit it.

.	TRBV6-6	17	TRBJ1-6	.	TGTGCCAGCAGCCAAAGGACGCCGAGCTCCTATAATTCACCCCTCCACTTT	CASSQRTPSSYNSPLHF
.	TRBV15	15	TRBJ2-5	.	TGTGCCACCAGCAGAGATCCCCGAGAGGGGGAGACCCAGTACTTC	CATSRDPREGETQYF
TRBD1	TRBV12-3/TRBV12-4	14	TRBJ1-5	many	TGTGCCAGCAGTTTGGGACAGAGCGATCAGCCCCAGCATTTT	CASSLGQSDQPQHF
.	TRBV11-3	12	TRBJ2-2	few	TGTGCCAGCAGTAAGAACACCGGGGAGCTGTTTTTT	CASSKNTGELFF
.	TRBV7-3	14	TRBJ1-1	.	TGTGCCAGCAGCTTAGTGGGGGGCCTCGCTGAAGCTTTCTTT	CASSLVGGLAEAFF
.	TRBV27	13	TRBJ1-4	.	TGTGCCAGCCGAGGGGCGCCAAATGAAAAACTGTTTTTT	CASRGAPNEKLFF
.	TRBV5-6	15	TRBJ2-5	many	TGTGCCAGCAGCGATTTGACTGGAGGGCCGAAGACCCAGTACTTC	CASSDLTGGPKTQYF
TRBD1	TRBV20-1	14	TRBJ2-7	once	TGCAGTTCCACCCGTCGGACAGGCTCCTACGAGCAGTACTTC	CSSTRRTGSYEQYF
TRBD1	TRBV29-1	13	TRBJ2-3	few	TGCAGCGTCAAACAGGGGGCCGCAGATACGCAGTATTTT	CSVKQGAADTQYF
.	TRBV12-5	16	TRBJ1-3	.	TGTGCTAGTGGTTTGGAGGGAGACTTCTCTGGAAACACCATATATTTT	CASGLEGDFSGNTIYF
TRBD1	TRBV10-3	12	TRBJ2-1	few	TGTGCCATTTCAACAGGGGTCAATGAGCAGTTCTTC	CAISTGVNEQFF
.	TRBV14	13	TRBJ2-5	.	TGTGCCAGCAGCCAATTTAGATCGGAGACCCAGTACTTC	CASSQFRSETQYF
.	TRBV28	17	TRBJ2-3	few	TGTGCCAGCAGACGTCCCCCCTTGGGCTCCCGCACAGATACGCAGTATTTT	CASRRPPLGSRTDTQYF
.	TRBV6-2/TRBV6-3	20	TRBJ1-1	few	TGTGCCAGCAGTTCCCCGAAGCCCCGCCAGGGTAATTGGATGAACACTGAAGCTTTCTTT	CASSSPKPRQGNWMNTEAFF
TRBD1	TRBV20-1	17	TRBJ1-2	.	TGCAGTGCTAGAGATCGGGACAGGGGGCAAGCTAACTATGGCTACACCTTC	CSARDRDRGQANYGYTF
TRBD2	TRBV7-9	16	TRBJ2-1	.	TGTGCCAGCAGCCCGGCGGGCGGGAGCTCCTACAATGAGCAGTTCTTC	CASSPAGGSSYNEQFF
TRBD2	TRBV29-1	15	TRBJ2-2	.	TGCAGCGGAATAGCGGGGGGGCCCGGCACCGGGGAGCTGTTTTTT	CSGIAGGPGTGELFF
.	TRBV7-8	17	TRBJ2-2	few	TGTGCCAGCAGCCGGATGCTGGGTGGGGGGAACACCGGGGAGCTGTTTTTT	CASSRMLGGGNTGELFF
.	TRBV7-9	14	TRBJ1-2	.	TGTGCCAGCAGCTTAGGTAGCAGGGACTATGGCTACACCTTC	CASSLGSRDYGYTF
TRBD2	TRBV4-1	15	TRBJ2-5	.	TGCGCCAGCAGCCGATATGGGACTAGTCAAGAGACCCAGTACTTC	CASSRYGTSQETQYF
.	TRBV15	11	TRBJ2-1	.	TGTGCCACCAGCAGAGATGTGTGGCAGTTCTTC	CATSRDVWQFF
TRBD1	TRBV10-3	16	TRBJ1-6	many	TGTGCCATCAGTGAAGTCAGGGGGACTAGCAATTCACCCCTCCACTTT	CAISEVRGTSNSPLHF
TRBD1	TRBV2	17	TRBJ2-2	.	TGTGCCAGCAGTGCGACCGGGACAGGGAAACGAACCGGGGAGCTGTTTTTT	CASSATGTGKRTGELFF
.	TRBV7-3	15	TRBJ2-1	few	TGTGCCAGCAGCTTCGACAGGTCCAGTAGCAATGAGCAGTTCTTC	CASSFDRSSSNEQFF
.	TRBV30	15	TRBJ1-1	.	TGTGCCTGGAGTGTACGTCGGGGAATGAACACTGAAGCTTTCTTT	CAWSVRRGMNTEAFF
.	TRBV6-2/TRBV6-3	16	TRBJ1-1	.	TGTGCCAGCAGAAAAGTAAATAACAGGGTGAACACTGAAGCTTTCTTT	CASRKVNNRVNTEAFF
.	TRBV7-2	13	TRBJ2-7	.	TGTGCCAGCAGCTTAGACATTGACTACGAGCAGTACTTC	CASSLDIDYEQYF
TRBD1	TRBV5-5	15	TRBJ2-6	few	TGTGCCAGCAGCGTAACAGGGGCTGGGGCCAACGTCCTGACTTTC	CASSVTGAGANVLTF
.	TRBV28	18	TRBJ2-2	few	TGTGCCAGCAGTTTGTTTTCGGCTCTTCTTAGGAACACCGGGGAGCTGTTTTTT	CASSLFSALLRNTGELFF
.	TRBV4-3	15	TRBJ1-1	.	TGCGCCAGCAGCCAAGATTCAGGGGTTGGGACTGAAGCTTTCTTT	CASSQDSGVGTEAFF
.	TRBV5-1	14	TRBJ2-1	few	TGCGCCAGCAGCTTGTCTAGTGTGGGGAATGAGCAGTTCTTC	CASSLSSVGNEQFF
.	TRBV5-5	15	TRBJ2-3	.	TGTGCCAGCAGCCTCCTCCCGTATTACACAGATACGCAGTATTTT	CASSLLPYYTDTQYF
.	TRBV7-6	12	TRBJ2-3	few	TGTGCCAGCAGCTCCCGCACAGATACGCAGTATTTT	CASSSRTDTQYF
TRBD1	TRBV27	15	TRBJ1-4	many	TGTGCCAGCAGTTCCTCCGAGACAGGGGACGAAAAACTGTTTTTT	CASSSSETGDEKLFF
.	TRBV27	16	TRBJ2-1	many	TGTGCCAGCAGTTGGCGGAAGGGCTTTATCTACAATGAGCAGTTCTTC	CASSWRKGFIYNEQFF
TRBD2	TRBV6-2/TRBV6-3	15	TRBJ2-7	few	TGTGCCAGCAGTTGGGCTAGCGGGGACTCCTACGAGCAGTACTTC	CASSWASGDSYEQYF
.	TRBV29-1	13	TRBJ2-2	.	TGCAGCGTTGAAGAGACAAACACCGGGGAGCTGTTTTTT	CSVEETNTGELFF
.	TRBV12-2	15	TRBJ1-2	few	TGTGCAAGTCGCTTAATCTGGTCGGGACCTTATGGCTACACCTTC	CASRLIWSGPYGYTF
.	TRBV7-2	16	TRBJ1-3	.	TGTGCCAGCAGCTTAGCCTCGCCGAGCTCTGGAAACACCATATATTTT	CASSLASPSSGNTIYF
.	TRBV12-3/TRBV12-4	14	TRBJ1-1	.	TGTGCCAGCAGTTTAAGACGTCAGCAGACTGAAGCTTTCTTT	CASSLRRQQTEAFF
.	TRBV11-2	17	TRBJ2-7	few	TGTGCCAGCAGCTTAGATGCCTCAGGGGCTCTCGTTTACGAGCAGTACTTC	CASSLDASGALVYEQYF
.	TRBV12-5	14	TRBJ1-2	.	TGTGCTAGTGGTCGTGTACAGGGTAACTATGGCTACACCTTC	CASGRVQGNYGYTF
.	TRBV4-3	14	TRBJ1-5	.	TGCGCCAGCAGCCACTTCCAGGGACATCAGCCCCAGCATTTT	CASSHFQGHQPQHF
TRBD1	TRBV9	13	TRBJ1-1	.	TGTGCCAGCAGCGTGGACAGGGGCACTGAAGCTTTCTTT	CASSVDRGTEAFF
.	TRBV11-2	15	TRBJ1-4	.	TGTGCCAGCAGCCGGAGGGGGGTCGCTAATGAAAAACTGTTTTTT	CASSRRGVANEKLFF
.	TRBV7-9	16	TRBJ1-3	.	TGTGCCAGCAGCTACAGGGTTCTCGACTCTGGAAACACCATATATTTT	CASSYRVLDSGNTIYF
.	TRBV7-2	15	TRBJ2-1	few	TGTGCCATCAGGCGAGGTTCGCTTCCCTACAATGAGCAGTTCTTC	CAIRRGSLPYNEQFF